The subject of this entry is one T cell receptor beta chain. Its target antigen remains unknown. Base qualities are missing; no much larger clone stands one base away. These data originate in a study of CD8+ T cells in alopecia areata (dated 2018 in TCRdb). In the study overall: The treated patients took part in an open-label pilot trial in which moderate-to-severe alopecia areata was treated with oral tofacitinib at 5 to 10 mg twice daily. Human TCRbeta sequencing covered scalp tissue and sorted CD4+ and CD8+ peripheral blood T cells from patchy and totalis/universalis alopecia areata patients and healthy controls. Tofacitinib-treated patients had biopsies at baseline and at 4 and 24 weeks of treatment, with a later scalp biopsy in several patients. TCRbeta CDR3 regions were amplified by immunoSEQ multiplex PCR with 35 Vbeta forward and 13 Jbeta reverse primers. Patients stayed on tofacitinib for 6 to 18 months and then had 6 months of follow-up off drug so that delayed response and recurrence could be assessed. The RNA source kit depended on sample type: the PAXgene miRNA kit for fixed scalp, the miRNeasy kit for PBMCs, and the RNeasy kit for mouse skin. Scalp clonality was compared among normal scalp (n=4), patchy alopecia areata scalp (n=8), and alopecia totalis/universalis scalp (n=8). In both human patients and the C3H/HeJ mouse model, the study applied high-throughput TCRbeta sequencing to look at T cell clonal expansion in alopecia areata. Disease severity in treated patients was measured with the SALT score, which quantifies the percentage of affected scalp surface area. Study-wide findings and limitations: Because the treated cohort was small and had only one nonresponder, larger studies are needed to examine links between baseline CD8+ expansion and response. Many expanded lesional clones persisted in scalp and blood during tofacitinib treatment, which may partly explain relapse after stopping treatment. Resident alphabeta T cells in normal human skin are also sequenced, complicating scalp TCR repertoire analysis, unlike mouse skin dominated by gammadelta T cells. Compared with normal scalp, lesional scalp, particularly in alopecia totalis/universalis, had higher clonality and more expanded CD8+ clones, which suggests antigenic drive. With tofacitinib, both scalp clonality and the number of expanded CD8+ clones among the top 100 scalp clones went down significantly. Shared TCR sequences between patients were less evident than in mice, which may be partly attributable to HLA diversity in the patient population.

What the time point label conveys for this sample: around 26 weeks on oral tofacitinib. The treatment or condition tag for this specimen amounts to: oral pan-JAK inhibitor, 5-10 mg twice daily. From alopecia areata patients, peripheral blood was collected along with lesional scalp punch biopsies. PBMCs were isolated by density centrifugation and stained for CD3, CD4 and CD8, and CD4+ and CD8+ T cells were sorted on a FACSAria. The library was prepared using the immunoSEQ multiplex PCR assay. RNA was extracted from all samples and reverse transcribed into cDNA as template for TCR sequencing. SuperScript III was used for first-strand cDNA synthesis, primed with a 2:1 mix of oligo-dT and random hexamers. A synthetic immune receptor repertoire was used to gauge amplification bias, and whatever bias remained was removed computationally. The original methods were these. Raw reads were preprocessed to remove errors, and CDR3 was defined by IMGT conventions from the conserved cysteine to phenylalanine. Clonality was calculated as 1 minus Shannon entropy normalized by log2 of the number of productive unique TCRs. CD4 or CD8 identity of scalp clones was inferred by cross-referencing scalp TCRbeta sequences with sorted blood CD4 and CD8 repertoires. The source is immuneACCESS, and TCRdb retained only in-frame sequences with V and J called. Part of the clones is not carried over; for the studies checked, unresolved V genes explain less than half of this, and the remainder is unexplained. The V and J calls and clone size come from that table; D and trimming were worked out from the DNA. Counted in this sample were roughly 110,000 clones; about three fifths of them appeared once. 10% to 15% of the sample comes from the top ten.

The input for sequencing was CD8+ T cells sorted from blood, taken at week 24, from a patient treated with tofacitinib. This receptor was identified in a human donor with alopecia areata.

CDR3 loop: CASSLEGGLDSPLHF. Here is the DNA: TGCGCCAGCAGCTTGGAAGGAGGGTTGGATTCACCCCTCCACTTT. This chain is built from TRBV5-1 and TRBJ1-6; the D gene lacks a confident call. The germline V gene encodes CDR1 SGHRS and CDR2 YFSETQ. The CDR3 sequence holds 15 residues, the cysteine and phenylalanine included. Only the CDR3 DNA stays, 45 bases, in frame from base 1. V loses 0 bases, J loses 8 bases, and the germline ends lie 12 bases apart.